This passage covers 30 T cell receptor beta chains from one sample sequenced in a study of T-cell reconstitution after alpha-beta-depleted transplantation in children. Unique molecular identifiers featured in how the TCRbeta library was prepared. MiXCR, run by TCRdb on the PCR reads, gives a single entry per CDR3 protein. Of 95,000 to 120,000 distinct CDR3 sequences in the sample, 5% to 7% were seen once. The material sequenced was PBMCs, mostly from graft donor cells, taken 360 days after TCRalphabeta/CD19-depleted stem cell transplant. These TCRs come from a male patient between 2 and 10 years old who had a stem cell transplant for acute lymphoblastic leukemia, so the T cells may come from the graft donor.

This clonotype was counted many times. The rearrangement joins TRBV28 to TRBJ1-1, with a weak D call TRBD1 (5 bases). The CDR3 extends over 15 amino acids. The V end was cut by 5 bases, the J end by 4 bases, with 17 bases between. Germline CDR1 and CDR2: MDHEN and SYDVKM. The CDR3 nucleotides read TGTGCCAGCAGTACCGTGAGGGGTTCGAGCACTGAAGCTTTCTTT. It encodes CASSTVRGSSTEAFF.

The J gene is TRBJ2-1, the V gene TRBV25-1, with TRBD1 identical over 9 bases. CDR3 length: 16 amino acids. The germline CDR1 and CDR2 sequences are MGHDK and SYGVNS. After removal of 3 bases from V and 5 bases from J, the junction contained 8 bases not matched to a gene. For the CDR3, the DNA is TGTGCCAGCAGTGACGTCGGGACAGGGATCCACAATGAGCAGTTCTTC. It codes for CASSDVGTGIHNEQFF.

V usage is TRBV11-2 and J usage is TRBJ2-1; 14 nucleotides agree with TRBD2. V shed 3 bases, J shed 0 bases, and the junction held 13 bases outside the gene matches. Per the germline V gene, CDR1 is SGHAT and CDR2 is FQNNGV. This CDR3 is 21 amino acids long. The CDR3 DNA reads TGTGCCAGCAGCTTGAGACCCGCGACTAGCGGGAGGGTGAGCTCCTACAATGAGCAGTTCTTC. Protein: CASSLRPATSGRVSSYNEQFF.

The rearrangement uses TRBV9 and TRBJ2-7; 10 nucleotides line up with TRBD2. There are 18 residues in the CDR3. V gave up 1 base and J gave up 2 bases; unmatched junction bases: 12. Germline-derived CDR1 and CDR2 are SGDLS and YYNGEE. CDR3 nucleotides: TGTGCCAGCAGCGTAAAGAGGCTAGCGGGAGTGAGGGCCTACGAGCAGTACTTC. Translation gives CASSVKRLAGVRAYEQYF.

This clonotype was seen many times. The chain joins TRBV2 to TRBJ2-7; maybe TRBD2 (6 bases). Per germline, CDR1 SNHLY and CDR2 FYNNEI. V was shortened by 7 bases and J by 9 bases, with 19 bases between the two germline ends. This CDR3 is 13 amino acids long. This CDR3 reads CASIVRDSLGQYF. The CDR3 nucleotides are TGTGCCAGCATTGTCCGGGACTCCTTGGGGCAGTACTTC.

The chain recombines TRBV7-2 with TRBJ2-2, with 8 bases identical to TRBD2. Trimming cost V 7 bases and J 4 bases; bases outside gene matches: 5. Germline V CDR1 and CDR2: SGHTA, FQGNSA. The CDR3 sequence is 14 residues long. The CDR3 protein is CASTPGGGTGELFF. The CDR3 DNA follows: TGTGCCAGCACCCCGGGAGGGGGCACCGGGGAGCTGTTTTTT.

At least ten counts were recorded for this clonotype. The chain recombines TRBV29-1 with TRBJ2-7; 11 bases line up with TRBD2. V dropped 1 base and J dropped 3; count of bases not matched to a gene: 5. Germline loops: CDR1 SQVTM, CDR2 ANQGSEA. The CDR3 sequence is 15 residues long. The CDR3 sequence: CSVEGLAGPHYEQYF. CDR3 nucleotides: TGCAGCGTTGAAGGACTAGCGGGACCCCACTACGAGCAGTACTTC.

The chain recombines TRBV3-1 with TRBJ2-3, with TRBD2 as a possible D gene (7 bases). This CDR3 is 15 amino acids long. Trimming pared 5 bases from V and 0 bases from J, leaving 12 bases between. The germline V gene encodes CDR1 LGHDT and CDR2 YNNKEL (reference sequence). The CDR3 nucleotides read TGTGCCAGCAGCGCGGGGGCTGGTAGCACAGATACGCAGTATTTT. It yields the protein CASSAGAGSTDTQYF.

This clonotype was found a few times. The chain joins TRBV4-3 to TRBJ2-7; TRBD2 aligns across 8 bases. Germline loops: CDR1 LGHNA, CDR2 YSLEER. V trimming: 1 base; J trimming: 4 bases; junction bases outside the gene matches: 6. The CDR3 has 15 amino acids. The CDR3 DNA sequence: TGCGCCAGCAGCCAAGGCACTAGCGGTGTGTACGAGCAGTACTTC. Translation: CASSQGTSGVYEQYF.

The table lists this clonotype with many counts. The CDR3 DNA sequence: TGTGCCAGCAGCTTAGTAGGGTTAGGTCAGCCCCAGCATTTT. This encodes CASSLVGLGQPQHF. The J gene is TRBJ1-5, the V gene TRBV7-9, with unresolved D. Trimming removed 1 base from V and 6 bases from J, with 10 bases in between. The CDR3 length is 14 residues. From germline, CDR1 is SEHNR and CDR2 FQNEAQ (reference sequence).

This clonotype has only a few counts. This could be a read error, since a much larger clone is one nucleotide away. The J gene is TRBJ2-4, the V gene TRBV7-8; 8 nucleotides align to TRBD1. This CDR3 region has 14 residues. Germline-derived CDR1 and CDR2 are SGHVS and FQNEAQ. In DNA form, the CDR3 reads TGTGCCAGCAGCCGACGACAGGGGAAAAACAGTCAGTACTTC. Translation: CASSRRQGKNSQYF.

This clonotype was seen at least ten times. The J gene is TRBJ2-1, the V gene TRBV7-9; no reliable D call. Germline V gene lookup returns CDR1 SEHNR and CDR2 FQNEAQ (reference sequence). The CDR3 is made up of 12 amino acids. V dropped 3 bases and J dropped 8 bases, with 8 bases sitting between them. CDR3 nucleotide sequence: TGTGCCAGCAGCTTTAGTTTCGATGAGCAGTTCTTC. It codes for CASSFSFDEQFF.

There are many counts of this clonotype. The rearrangement links TRBV2 to TRBJ2-5, with 9 bases identical to TRBD2. The V segment lost 9 bases and the J segment 5 bases; nucleotides outside the gene matches: 7. The CDR3 is made up of 13 amino acids. Germline lookup yields CDR1 SNHLY and CDR2 FYNNEI. Here the CDR3 DNA reads TGTGCCAGTGCGGGAGGGATGGAGGAGACCCAGTACTTC. Residues: CASAGGMEETQYF.

V usage is TRBV6-5 and J usage is TRBJ1-4, with 7 bases matching TRBD1. This CDR3 comprises 15 residues. Per the germline V gene, CDR1 is MNHEY and CDR2 is SVGAGI. V shed 0 bases and J 7 bases; nucleotides not matched to a gene: 5. In DNA form, the CDR3 reads TGTGCCAGCAGTTACTCGACAGGGAGTGGTGAAAAACTGTTTTTT. Its translation is CASSYSTGSGEKLFF.

This clonotype was counted a few times. The CDR3 spells CASSPEGPRRGYTF. DNA for the CDR3: TGTGCCAGCAGCCCCGAGGGCCCTAGGAGGGGCTACACCTTC. The chain links TRBV12-3 or TRBV12-4 to TRBJ1-2; unclear D gene. The CDR3 contains 14 residues. V shed 6 bases and J shed 8 bases, with 19 bases lying between them.

J is TRBJ1-2 and V is TRBV11-2; no clear D. The CDR3 is 13 residues long. Trimming cost V 3 bases and J 3 bases, with 8 bases left between them. Per germline, CDR1 SGHAT and CDR2 FQNNGV. The CDR3 nucleotides are TGTGCCAGCAGCTTGAGGTACGACTATGGCTACACCTTC. It encodes CASSLRYDYGYTF.

In regard to this clonotype: A much bigger clone sits one base away, suggesting this may be a read error. V is TRBV4-3 and J is TRBJ1-3; D gene unclear. The CDR3 sequence is 14 residues long. Per the germline V gene, CDR1 is LGHNA and CDR2 is YSLEER. Here the CDR3 reads CASSQGISGTTIYF. DNA for the CDR3: TGCGCCAGCAGCCAAGGAATTTCTGGAACCACCATATATTTT.

There are a few counts of this clonotype. This sequence joins TRBV4-2 and TRBJ1-1, with D maybe TRBD1 (6 bases). Trimming left V 1 base short and J 3 bases short, with 27 bases between. Germline CDR1 and CDR2: LGHNA and YNFKEQ. The CDR3 contains 20 residues. The CDR3 DNA reads TGTGCCAGCAGCCAAGGGGCTTCCCGGGACAACCGCGTATCGGACACTGAAGCTTTCTTT. Protein sequence: CASSQGASRDNRVSDTEAFF.

This clonotype came up many times. The chain carries TRBV7-9 and TRBJ2-1, with D perhaps matching TRBD2 (6 bases). Trimming left V 1 base short and J 8 bases short, with 12 bases between. The CDR3 spans 14 residues. The germline V gene encodes CDR1 SEHNR and CDR2 FQNEAQ (reference sequence). CDR3 sequence (DNA): TGTGCCAGCAGCTTAGTTTCTAGCGTGGATGAGCAGTTCTTC. It specifies CASSLVSSVDEQFF.

A word on this clonotype: A much larger clonotype is one base distant, so this may be a read error. The CDR3 reads CARSYSEGGSTEAFF. CDR3 sequence (DNA): TGTGCCCGCAGTTACTCGGAGGGGGGAAGCACTGAAGCTTTCTTT. The chain is built from TRBV6-5 and TRBJ1-1; D possibly corresponds to TRBD1 (6 bases). The CDR3 runs 15 residues. CDR1 is MNHEY and CDR2 is SVGAGI in the germline V gene.

This clonotype has ten or more counts. The chain uses TRBV6-5 and TRBJ2-2; D gene uncertain. This CDR3 contains 13 residues. CDR1 MNHEY and CDR2 SVGAGI come from the germline V gene. V was shortened by 6 bases and J by 3 bases, with 8 bases between the two germline ends. The CDR3 loop is CASRIQYTGELFF. In DNA form, the CDR3 reads TGTGCCAGCAGGATTCAGTACACCGGGGAGCTGTTTTTT.

This clonotype was seen just once. The rearrangement uses TRBV12-5 and TRBJ2-7; D is perhaps TRBD1 (6 bases). V was pared by 2 bases and J by 4 bases, with 12 bases between. The length of the CDR3 is 14 residues. Looked up from germline, CDR1 is LGHNT and CDR2 is FRNRAP. The CDR3 loop is CASGLRTDHYEQYF. CDR3 sequence (DNA): TGTGCTAGTGGTTTGAGGACAGACCATTACGAGCAGTACTTC.

There are many counts of this clonotype. The V call is TRBV2, the J call TRBJ2-7; D gene unclear. V was clipped by 6 bases and J by 4 bases, with 13 bases between them. CDR3 length equals 13 residues. CDR1 SNHLY and CDR2 FYNNEI come from the germline V gene. The CDR3 DNA reads TGTGCCAGCAGATCACATGCGCGGTACGAGCAGTACTTC. Protein product: CASRSHARYEQYF.

V gene TRBV13 combines with J gene TRBJ2-5; TRBD2 matches at 8 bases. The J segment lost 4 bases and the V segment lost 2 bases, leaving 9 bases of the junction unmatched. Germline CDR1 is PRHDT and CDR2 is FYEKMQ (reference sequence). The CDR3 has 16 amino acids. The DNA of the CDR3 is TGTGCCAGCAGCTTATTAACCGAGCGGGGGACAGAGACCCAGTACTTC. Its protein is CASSLLTERGTETQYF. The complete variable domain, with remaining parts taken from reference TRBV13 and TRBJ2-5, reads AAGVIQSPRHLIKEKRETATLKCYPIPRHDTVYWYQQGPGQDPQFLISFYEKMQSDKGSIPDRFSAQQFSDYHSELNMSSLELGDSALYFCASSLLTERGTETQYFGPGTRLLVL.

The V call is TRBV7-9, the J call TRBJ2-7, with 10 positions matching TRBD2. V dropped 5 bases and J dropped 2; count of bases not matched to a gene: 12. CDR3 length: 17 residues. The V gene's germline CDR1 is SEHNR and CDR2 FQNEAQ (reference sequence). CDR3 nucleotides: TGTGCCAGCAGCGCTCCCCAAGCGGGGGGGCCGACCTACGAGCAGTACTTC. Translating it yields CASSAPQAGGPTYEQYF.

To note about this clonotype: The junction departs from germline at one end; a sequencing error may be responsible. The chain recombines TRBV3-1 with TRBJ2-7, with 8 nucleotides matching TRBD2. The CDR3 sequence is 15 residues long. Germline CDR1 and CDR2: LGHDT and YNNKEL (reference sequence). CDR3 amino acids: CTSSHRLASSYEQYF. The CDR3 nucleotides read TGTACCAGCAGCCATCGACTAGCGAGCAGCTACGAGCAGTACTTC.

The V gene is TRBV7-9, the J gene TRBJ1-6, with D tentatively TRBD1 (5 bases). With 5 bases removed from V and 7 bases from J, the gap between germline ends came to 15 bases. Germline V gene sequence: CDR1 SEHNR, CDR2 FQNEAQ (reference sequence). This CDR3 contains 15 residues. The CDR3 DNA reads as TGTGCCAGCAGCATCCGGGACGGGGGAAATTCACCCCTCCACTTT. Translated, it gives CASSIRDGGNSPLHF.

On this clonotype: The germline gene is not matched at one end of the junction; a read error may be the cause. The chain joins TRBV19 to TRBJ1-5, with 8 bases lining up with TRBD1. This CDR3 region has 11 residues. Germline CDR1 and CDR2: LNHDA and SQIVND (reference sequence). The CDR3 nucleotides are TGTGCCAGTCATAGAGGGGACAGGATTGATTTT. As protein: CASHRGDRIDF.

This clonotype was observed at least ten times. The J gene is TRBJ2-3, the V gene TRBV5-1, with D unresolved. Germline V gene sequence: CDR1 SGHRS, CDR2 YFSETQ. V lost 3 bases, J lost 4 bases, and 9 bases lay in between. The CDR3 loop spans 13 amino acids. CDR3 region: CASSSLSPDTQYF. In DNA, the CDR3 is TGCGCCAGCAGCTCTCTCTCCCCAGATACGCAGTATTTT.

In its sample, this clonotype was seen many times. The chain links TRBV10-3 to TRBJ2-7; 9 bases agree with TRBD1. The germline V gene encodes CDR1 ENHRY and CDR2 SYGVKD. Trimming cost V 4 bases and J 5 bases; bases outside gene matches: 12. This CDR3 contains 16 residues. The CDR3 sequence is CAISGGGTGNSDEQYF. CDR3 nucleotide sequence: TGTGCCATCAGTGGAGGCGGGACAGGGAATTCAGACGAGCAGTACTTC.